What follows is one TCR beta chain and its context. Germline CDR1 MNHEY, CDR2 SMNVEV (reference sequence). The CDR3 extends over 14 amino acids. It was cDNA, reverse transcribed from extracted RNA, that served as the sequencing template. This table comes from immunoSEQ multiplex PCR, and its TCRdb copy is limited to in-frame clones, with some not included. The sample carries around 150,000 clones, roughly 65% recorded once. The source of the sample is a study of CD8+ T cells in alopecia areata. About the research overall: Each of the treated patients was given oral tofacitinib, 5 to 10 mg twice daily, for moderate-to-severe alopecia areata.

Treatment denoted: oral pan-JAK inhibitor, 5-10 mg twice daily. This TCR was recovered from a human donor with alopecia areata. The chain uses TRBV27 and TRBJ2-5; D call uncertain. The J call may not be correct, given that the DNA end is closer to TRBJ2-7. Here the sequenced sample was CD4+ T cells sorted from blood, taken at week 4, from a patient treated with tofacitinib. The CDR3 DNA reads as TGTGCCAGCAGTTTAGGCAGGACCACCTACGAGCAGTACTTC. Encoded protein: CASSLGRTTYEQYF.